This T cell receptor (beta chain) was obtained from a study of beta chain features in type 1 diabetes. CDR1 is SEHNR, CDR2 FQNEAQ, per germline (reference sequence). Losses at the gene ends were 1 base for V and 3 bases for J; bases not matched to a gene: 9. The CDR3 has 17 amino acids. Of the isolated RNA, all was reverse transcribed, and so the sequenced material was expressed TCRB transcripts. Clones were sequenced by immunoSEQ multiplex PCR, and TCRdb holds only the in-frame ones, with some missing. The data hold over 65,000 clones, with around a third observed a single time. The specimen was stem cell memory CD4+ T cells from blood. This chain joins TRBV7-9 and TRBJ1-1; 9 nucleotides agree with TRBD1. This receptor was taken from a woman under 30 in good health. Here the CDR3 reads CASSLGVTGGEDTEAFF. CDR3 nucleotides: TGTGCCAGCAGCTTAGGAGTTACAGGGGGCGAGGACACTGAAGCTTTCTTT.